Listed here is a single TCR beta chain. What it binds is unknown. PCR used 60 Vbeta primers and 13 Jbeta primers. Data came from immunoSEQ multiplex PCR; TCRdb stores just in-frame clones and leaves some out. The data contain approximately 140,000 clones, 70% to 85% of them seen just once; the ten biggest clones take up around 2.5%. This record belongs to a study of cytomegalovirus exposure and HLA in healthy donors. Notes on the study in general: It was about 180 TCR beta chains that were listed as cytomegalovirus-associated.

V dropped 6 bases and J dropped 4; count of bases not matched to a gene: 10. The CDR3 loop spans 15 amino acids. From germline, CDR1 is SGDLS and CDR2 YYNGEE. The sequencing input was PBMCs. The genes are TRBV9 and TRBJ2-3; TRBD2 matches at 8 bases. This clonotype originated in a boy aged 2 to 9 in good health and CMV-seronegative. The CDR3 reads CASKKGLEESDTQYF. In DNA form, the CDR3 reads TGTGCCAGCAAGAAGGGACTAGAGGAATCAGATACGCAGTATTTT.